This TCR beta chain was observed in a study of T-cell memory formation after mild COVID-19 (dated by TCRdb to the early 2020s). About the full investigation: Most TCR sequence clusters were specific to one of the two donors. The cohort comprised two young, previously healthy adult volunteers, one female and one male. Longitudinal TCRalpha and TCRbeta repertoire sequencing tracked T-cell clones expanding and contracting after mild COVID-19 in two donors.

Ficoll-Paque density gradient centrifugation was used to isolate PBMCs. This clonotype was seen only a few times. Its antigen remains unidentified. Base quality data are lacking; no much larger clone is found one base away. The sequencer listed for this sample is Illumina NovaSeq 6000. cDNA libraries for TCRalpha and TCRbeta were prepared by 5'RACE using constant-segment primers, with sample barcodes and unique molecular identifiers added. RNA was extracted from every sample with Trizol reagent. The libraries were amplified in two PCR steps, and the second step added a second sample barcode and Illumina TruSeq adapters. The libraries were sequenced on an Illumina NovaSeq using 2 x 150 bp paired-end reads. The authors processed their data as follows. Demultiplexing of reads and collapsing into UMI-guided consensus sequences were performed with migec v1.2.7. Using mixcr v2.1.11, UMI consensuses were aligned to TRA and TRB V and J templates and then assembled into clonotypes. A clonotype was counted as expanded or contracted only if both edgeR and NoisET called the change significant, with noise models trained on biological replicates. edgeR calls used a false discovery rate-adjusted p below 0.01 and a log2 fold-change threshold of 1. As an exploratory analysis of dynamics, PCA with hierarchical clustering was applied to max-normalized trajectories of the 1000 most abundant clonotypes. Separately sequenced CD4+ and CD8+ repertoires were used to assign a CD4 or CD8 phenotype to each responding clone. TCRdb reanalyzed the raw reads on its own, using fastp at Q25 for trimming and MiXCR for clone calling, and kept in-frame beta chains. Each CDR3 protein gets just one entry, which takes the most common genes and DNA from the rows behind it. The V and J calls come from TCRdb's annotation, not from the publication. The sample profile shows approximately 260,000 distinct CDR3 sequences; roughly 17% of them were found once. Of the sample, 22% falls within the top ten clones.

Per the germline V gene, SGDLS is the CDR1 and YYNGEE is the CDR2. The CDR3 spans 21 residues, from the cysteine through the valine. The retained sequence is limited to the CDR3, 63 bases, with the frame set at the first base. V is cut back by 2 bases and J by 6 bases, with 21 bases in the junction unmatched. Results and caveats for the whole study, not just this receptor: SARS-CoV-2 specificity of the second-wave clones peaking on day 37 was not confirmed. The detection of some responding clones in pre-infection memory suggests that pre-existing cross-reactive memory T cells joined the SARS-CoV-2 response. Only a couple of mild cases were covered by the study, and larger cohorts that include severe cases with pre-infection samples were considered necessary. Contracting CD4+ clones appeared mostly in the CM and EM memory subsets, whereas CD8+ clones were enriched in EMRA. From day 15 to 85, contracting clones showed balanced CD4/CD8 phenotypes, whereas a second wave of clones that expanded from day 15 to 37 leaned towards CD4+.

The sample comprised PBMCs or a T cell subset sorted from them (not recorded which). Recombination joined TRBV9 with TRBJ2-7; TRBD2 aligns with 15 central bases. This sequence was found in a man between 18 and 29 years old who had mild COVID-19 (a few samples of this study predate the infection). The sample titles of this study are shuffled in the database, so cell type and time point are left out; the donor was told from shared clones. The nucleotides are TGTGCCAGCAGCGTGAGCCTGGGCCCGGGACTAGCGGGGGGAACGGCGGCCGAGCAGTACGTC. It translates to CASSVSLGPGLAGGTAAEQYV.